This T cell receptor (beta chain) was observed in a study of blood T cell repertoires in COVID-19. This clone was recorded only once. Participant ages covered about 18 to 100 years across 24 US areas. Two negative PCRs, clearance, or symptom resolution had been documented for recovered Cohort 3 donors. Germline loops: CDR1 LGHDT, CDR2 YNNKEL (reference sequence). The CDR3 is made up of 12 amino acids. Between the trimmed V and J ends, which lost 2 bases and 5 bases, there was a span of 5 bases. Sequenced by immunoSEQ multiplex PCR; TCRdb stores in-frame clones only, minus some. Of approximately 440,000 clones in the sample, roughly nine tenths were seen once.

The rearrangement joins TRBV3-1 (or the pseudogene TRBV3-2) to TRBJ2-3; the D is unclear. The source of this sequence is a woman between 18 and 29 years old who had recovered from COVID-19. The sample consisted of PBMCs or T cells enriched from blood (not recorded which). Written as DNA, the CDR3 is TGTGCCAGCAGCCAAAGAGAAGATACGCAGTATTTT. It yields the protein CASSQREDTQYF.